This T cell receptor (beta chain) comes out of a study of cytomegalovirus exposure and HLA in healthy donors. Turning to the study itself: Genotyping showed roughly 77% of over 350 donors falling in the Caucasian-associated ancestry cluster.

Overall study results and limits: Later analysis revealed greater clonal expansion in HLA-associated TCR beta chains than in equally common others. Confirmation in vitro established that a few CMV-associated chains were specific for CMV antigens.

Germline assignment: CDR1 MNHNY and CDR2 SVGAGI (reference sequence). Trimming stripped 0 bases from V and 4 bases from J, with 3 bases between. The CDR3 is 12 amino acids. Primers for the PCR totalled 60 Vbeta and 13 Jbeta. The data were produced by immunoSEQ multiplex PCR, yet TCRdb's version contains in-frame clones alone and is incomplete. The data show about 160,000 clones, about three quarters seen once. As regards this clone: The antigen is not known. In the same sample, other DNA sequences code for this CDR3.

This receptor was taken from a female donor in good health and CMV-seronegative. The V gene is TRBV6-6, the J gene TRBJ2-5; no firm D call. Sequencing used PBMCs. The CDR3 spells CASSYSRETQYF. The CDR3 DNA reads TGTGCCAGCAGTTACTCGAGAGAGACCCAGTACTTC.